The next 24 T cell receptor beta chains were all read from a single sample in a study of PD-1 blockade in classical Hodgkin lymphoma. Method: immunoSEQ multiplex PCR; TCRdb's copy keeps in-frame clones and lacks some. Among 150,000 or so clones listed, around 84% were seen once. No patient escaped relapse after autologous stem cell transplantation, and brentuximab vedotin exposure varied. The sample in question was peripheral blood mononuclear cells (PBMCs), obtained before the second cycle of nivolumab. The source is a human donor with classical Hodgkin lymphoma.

The CDR3 sequence: CASSLRGARGLEGYTF. The CDR3 DNA follows: TGCGCCAGCAGCTTGAGGGGGGCCAGGGGATTGGAAGGCTACACCTTC. The rearrangement links TRBV5-1 to TRBJ1-2; TRBD1 is a possible D gene (6 bases). This CDR3 is 16 amino acids long. Per germline, CDR1 SGHRS and CDR2 YFSETQ. V gave up 1 base and J gave up 8 bases, with 21 bases separating them. Complete variable domain (other parts from reference TRBV5-1 and TRBJ1-2): KAGVTQTPRYLIKTRGQQVTLSCSPISGHRSVSWYQQTPGQGLQFLFEYFSETQRNKGNFPGRFSGRQFSNSRSEMNVSTLELGDSALYLCASSLRGARGLEGYTFGSGTRLTVV.

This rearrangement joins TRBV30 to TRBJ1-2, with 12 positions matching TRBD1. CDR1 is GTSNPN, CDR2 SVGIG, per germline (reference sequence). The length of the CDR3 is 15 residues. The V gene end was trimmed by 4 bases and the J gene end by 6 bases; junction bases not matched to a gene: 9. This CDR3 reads CAWISGTGGPNGYTF. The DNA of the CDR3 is TGTGCCTGGATAAGCGGGACAGGGGGCCCAAATGGCTACACCTTC.

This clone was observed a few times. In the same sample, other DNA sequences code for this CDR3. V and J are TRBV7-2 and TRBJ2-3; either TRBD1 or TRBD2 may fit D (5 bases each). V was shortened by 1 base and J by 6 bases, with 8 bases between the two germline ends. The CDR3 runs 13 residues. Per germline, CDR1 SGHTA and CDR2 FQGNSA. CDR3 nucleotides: TGTGCCAGCAGCTTAGTGGGACGGGATACGCAGTATTTT. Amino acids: CASSLVGRDTQYF.

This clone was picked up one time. Written as DNA, the CDR3 is TGTGCCAGCAGCTCCCGGAACAGGGAGTTTAACTATGGCTACACCTTC. Protein: CASSSRNREFNYGYTF. This rearrangement joins TRBV5-4 to TRBJ1-2; TRBD1 might be the D (6 bases). The CDR3 is made up of 16 amino acids. V lost 3 bases to trimming and J lost 1 base, with 16 bases between them. CDR1 SGHNT and CDR2 YYREEE come from the germline V gene (reference sequence).

CDR3 in amino acids: CASSRQGVETQYF. The CDR3 DNA follows: TGTGCCAGCAGCCGACAGGGGGTAGAGACCCAGTACTTC. This rearrangement joins TRBV6-6 to TRBJ2-5; 9 bases fit TRBD1. This CDR3 is built from 13 residues. Unmatched junction bases numbered 3, after V lost 6 bases and J lost 4 bases. The germline V gene encodes CDR1 MNHNY and CDR2 SVGAGI (reference sequence).

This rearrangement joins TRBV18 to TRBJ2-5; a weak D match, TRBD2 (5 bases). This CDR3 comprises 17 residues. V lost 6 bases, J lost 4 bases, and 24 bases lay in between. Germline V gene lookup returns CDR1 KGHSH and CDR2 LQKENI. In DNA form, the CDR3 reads TGTGCCAGCTCCCCAATAAGAGGGAGTCCCCCCGTAGAGACCCAGTACTTC. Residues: CASSPIRGSPPVETQYF.

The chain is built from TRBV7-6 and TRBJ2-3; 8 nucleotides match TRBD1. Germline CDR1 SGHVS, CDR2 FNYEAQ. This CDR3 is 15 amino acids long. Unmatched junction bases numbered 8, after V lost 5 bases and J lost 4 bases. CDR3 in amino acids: CASSLMTGEADTQYF. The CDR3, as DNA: TGTGCCAGCAGCCTAATGACAGGGGAGGCAGATACGCAGTATTTT.

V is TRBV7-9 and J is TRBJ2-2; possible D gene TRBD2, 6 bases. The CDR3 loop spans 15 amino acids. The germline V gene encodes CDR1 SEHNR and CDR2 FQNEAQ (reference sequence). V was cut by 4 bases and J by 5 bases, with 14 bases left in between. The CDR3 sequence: CASSSAGPTTGELFF. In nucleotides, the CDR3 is TGTGCCAGCAGCTCCGCGGGGCCAACAACCGGGGAGCTGTTTTTT.

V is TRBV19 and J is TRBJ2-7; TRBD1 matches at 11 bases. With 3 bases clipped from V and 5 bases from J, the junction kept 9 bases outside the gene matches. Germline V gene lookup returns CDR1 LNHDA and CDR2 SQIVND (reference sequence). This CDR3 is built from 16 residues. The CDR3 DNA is TGTGCCAGTAGTATGGCGACCGGGACAGGGGGTCACGAGCAGTACTTC. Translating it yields CASSMATGTGGHEQYF.

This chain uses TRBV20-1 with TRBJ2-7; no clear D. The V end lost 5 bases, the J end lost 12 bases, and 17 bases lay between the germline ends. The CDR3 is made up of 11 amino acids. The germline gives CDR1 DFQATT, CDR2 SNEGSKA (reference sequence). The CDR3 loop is CSAHDEPSRYF. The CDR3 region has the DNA TGCAGTGCTCACGATGAGCCATCTCGGTACTTC.

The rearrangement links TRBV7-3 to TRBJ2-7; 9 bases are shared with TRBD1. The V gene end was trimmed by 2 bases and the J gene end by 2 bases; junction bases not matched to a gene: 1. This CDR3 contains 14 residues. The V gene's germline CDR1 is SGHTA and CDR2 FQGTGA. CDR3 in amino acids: CASSLGQGTYEQYF. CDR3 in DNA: TGTGCCAGCAGCTTAGGACAGGGGACCTACGAGCAGTACTTC.

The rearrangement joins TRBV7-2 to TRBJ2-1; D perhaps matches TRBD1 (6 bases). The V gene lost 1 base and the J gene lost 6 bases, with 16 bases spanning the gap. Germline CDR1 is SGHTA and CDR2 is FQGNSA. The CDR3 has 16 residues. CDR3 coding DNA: TGTGCCAGCAGCTTAGGGGGGTACAGGGTGGGCAATGAGCAGTTCTTC. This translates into CASSLGGYRVGNEQFF.

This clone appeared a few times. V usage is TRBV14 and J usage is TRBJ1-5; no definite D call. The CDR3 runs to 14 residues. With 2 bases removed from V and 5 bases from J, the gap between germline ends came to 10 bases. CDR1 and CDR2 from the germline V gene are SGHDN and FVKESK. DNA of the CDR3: TGTGCCAGCAGCCAATCGGCTGGGGATCAGCCCCAGCATTTT. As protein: CASSQSAGDQPQHF.

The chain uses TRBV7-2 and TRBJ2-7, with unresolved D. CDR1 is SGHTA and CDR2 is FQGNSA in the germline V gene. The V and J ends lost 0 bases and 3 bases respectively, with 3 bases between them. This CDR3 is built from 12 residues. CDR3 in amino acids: CASSLAYYEQYF. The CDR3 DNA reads TGTGCCAGCAGCTTAGCCTACTACGAGCAGTACTTC.

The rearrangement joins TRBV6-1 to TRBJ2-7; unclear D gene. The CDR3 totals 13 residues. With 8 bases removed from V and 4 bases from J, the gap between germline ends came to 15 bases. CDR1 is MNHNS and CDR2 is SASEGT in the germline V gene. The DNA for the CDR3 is TGTGCCAGCCGGCCTACACCCTCATACGAGCAGTACTTC. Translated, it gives CASRPTPSYEQYF.

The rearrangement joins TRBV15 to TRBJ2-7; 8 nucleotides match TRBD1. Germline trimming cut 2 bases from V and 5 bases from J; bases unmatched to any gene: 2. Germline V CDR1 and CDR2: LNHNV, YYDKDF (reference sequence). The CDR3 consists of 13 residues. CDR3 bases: TGTGCCACCAGCAGATCAGGGGGCGACGAGCAGTACTTC. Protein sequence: CATSRSGGDEQYF.

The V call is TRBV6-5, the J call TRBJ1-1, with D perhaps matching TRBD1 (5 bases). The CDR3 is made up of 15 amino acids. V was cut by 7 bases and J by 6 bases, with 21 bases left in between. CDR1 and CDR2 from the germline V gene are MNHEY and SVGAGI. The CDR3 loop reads CASTPDPGHGAEAFF. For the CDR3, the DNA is TGTGCCAGCACCCCCGACCCCGGACATGGCGCTGAAGCTTTCTTT.

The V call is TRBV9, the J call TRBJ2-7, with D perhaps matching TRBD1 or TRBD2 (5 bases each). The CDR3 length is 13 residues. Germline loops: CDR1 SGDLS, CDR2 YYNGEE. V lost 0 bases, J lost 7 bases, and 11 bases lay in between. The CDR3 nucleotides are TGTGCCAGCAGCGTAGACCTCTGGGGGGAGCAGTACTTC. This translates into CASSVDLWGEQYF.

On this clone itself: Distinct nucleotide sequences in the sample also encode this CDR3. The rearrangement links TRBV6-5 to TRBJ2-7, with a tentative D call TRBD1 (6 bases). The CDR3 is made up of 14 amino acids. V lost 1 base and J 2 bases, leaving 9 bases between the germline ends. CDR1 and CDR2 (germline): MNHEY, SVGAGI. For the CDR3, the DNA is TGTGCCAGCAGTTACTGGCAGGGGCCCTACGAGCAGTACTTC. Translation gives CASSYWQGPYEQYF.

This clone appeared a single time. DNA for the CDR3: TGTGCCAGCAGCTTAGGGGGCGCGGGGGGCTACACCTTC. It specifies CASSLGGAGGYTF. This chain uses TRBV11-2 with TRBJ1-2; the D gene is possibly TRBD1 (5 bases). The germline V gene encodes CDR1 SGHAT and CDR2 FQNNGV. The CDR3 runs 13 residues. Trimming pared 1 base from V and 8 bases from J, leaving 11 bases between.

CDR3 sequence (DNA): TGTGCCAGATTTAGGCGTATTGGCGGGGGTCTTACCTACGAGCAGTACTTC. It specifies CARFRRIGGGLTYEQYF. The gene calls are TRBV27 and TRBJ2-7; 7 bases align to TRBD2. V lost 9 bases and J lost 2; bases outside the gene matches: 19. Germline CDR1 MNHEY, CDR2 SMNVEV (reference sequence). The CDR3 is 17 amino acids.

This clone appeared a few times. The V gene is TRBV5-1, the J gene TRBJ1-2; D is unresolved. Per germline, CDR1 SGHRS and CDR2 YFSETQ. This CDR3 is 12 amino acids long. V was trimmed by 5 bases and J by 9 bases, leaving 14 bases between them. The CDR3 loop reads CASRVAFESYTF. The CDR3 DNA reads TGCGCCAGCAGAGTGGCGTTCGAAAGCTACACCTTC.

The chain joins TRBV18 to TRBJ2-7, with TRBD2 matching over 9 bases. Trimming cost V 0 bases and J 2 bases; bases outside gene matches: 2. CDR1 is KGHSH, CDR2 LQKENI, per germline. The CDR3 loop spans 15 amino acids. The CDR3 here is CASSPPSGRTYEQYF. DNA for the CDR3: TGTGCCAGCTCACCACCTAGCGGGAGAACCTACGAGCAGTACTTC.

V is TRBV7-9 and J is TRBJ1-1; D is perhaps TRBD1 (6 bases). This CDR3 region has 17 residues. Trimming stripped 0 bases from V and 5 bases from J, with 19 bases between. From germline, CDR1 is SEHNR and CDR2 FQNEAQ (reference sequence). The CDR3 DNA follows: TGTGCCAGCAGCTTAGCGTATGAGGCAGGGGAGAGAACTGAAGCTTTCTTT. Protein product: CASSLAYEAGERTEAFF.